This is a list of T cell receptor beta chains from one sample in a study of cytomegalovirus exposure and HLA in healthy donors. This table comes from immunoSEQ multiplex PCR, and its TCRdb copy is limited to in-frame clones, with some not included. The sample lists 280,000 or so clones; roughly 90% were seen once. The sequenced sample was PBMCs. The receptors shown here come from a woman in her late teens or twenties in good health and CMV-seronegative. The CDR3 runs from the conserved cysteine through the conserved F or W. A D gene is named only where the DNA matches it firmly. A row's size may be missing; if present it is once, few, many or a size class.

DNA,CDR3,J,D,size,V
TGTGCCAGCAGCTTAGAGAGGGTAGGAGGCTACACCTTC,CASSLERVGGYTF,TRBJ1-2,NA,NA,TRBV11-2
TGTGCCAGCAGTTTATTACAGACAGGGGGAAACTATGGCTACACCTTC,CASSLLQTGGNYGYTF,TRBJ1-2,TRBD1,NA,TRBV27
TGTGCCAGCAGCCCCCGCAGGAAAAGGAACACTGAAGCTTTCTTT,CASSPRRKRNTEAFF,TRBJ1-1,NA,NA,TRBV11-3
TGTGCCAGCAGACCTGGACTAGCGGGAGAGGAGTCGAGGGAGCAGTTCTTC,CASRPGLAGEESREQFF,TRBJ2-1,TRBD2,NA,TRBV9
TGTGCCATCAGTGACCCGACTGGGGGCTACACCTTC,CAISDPTGGYTF,TRBJ1-2,NA,NA,TRBV10-3
TGTGCCAGCAGCTTGGTTGGGGCTCTGAACACTGAAGCTTTCTTT,CASSLVGALNTEAFF,TRBJ1-1,NA,NA,TRBV5-6
TGTGCCAGCAGACAGTATGACTCTGGAAACACCATATATTTT,CASRQYDSGNTIYF,TRBJ1-3,NA,NA,TRBV28
TGTGCCAGCAGTACCAGGACAGCCGAGCAGTACTTC,CASSTRTAEQYF,TRBJ2-7,NA,NA,TRBV28
TGTGCCAGCAGCACCGGTGGTACTGAAGCTTTCTTT,CASSTGGTEAFF,TRBJ1-1,NA,NA,TRBV28
TGTGCCAGCAGCTCGAGCGGGAGAACAGATACGCAGTATTTT,CASSSSGRTDTQYF,TRBJ2-3,TRBD2,NA,TRBV5-6
TGTGCCAGCAGGTCCATAGCGGGAGGGCTGGGGGCCAACGTCCTGACTTTC,CASRSIAGGLGANVLTF,TRBJ2-6,TRBD2,NA,TRBV2
TGTGCCAGCAGCCAAGATTTTGGCGGGGAAGGGCAGCAGTACTTC,CASSQDFGGEGQQYF,TRBJ2-7,NA,NA,TRBV14
TGTGCCTGGAGTCGTAATAGCGGGAGGAGATACAATGAGCAGTTCTTC,CAWSRNSGRRYNEQFF,TRBJ2-1,TRBD2,NA,TRBV30
TGCGCCAGCAGCCCCCTCGGGGGCTATGGCTACACCTTC,CASSPLGGYGYTF,TRBJ1-2,NA,NA,TRBV4-1
TGCAGCGTTGAGACGGGAGGGAGCTCCTACGAGCAGTACTTC,CSVETGGSSYEQYF,TRBJ2-7,TRBD2,NA,TRBV29-1
TGTGCCAGCAGTTACTCGACCAGGGACTGGTACACTGAAGCTTTCTTT,CASSYSTRDWYTEAFF,TRBJ1-1,NA,NA,TRBV6-5
TGTGCCAGCAGTGAGGGGACAGAGAACACTGAAGCTTTCTTT,CASSEGTENTEAFF,TRBJ1-1,TRBD1,few,TRBV6-4
TGTGCCAGCACCACAGTGAACACTGAAGCTTTCTTT,CASTTVNTEAFF,TRBJ1-1,NA,NA,TRBV28
TGTGCCAGCAGCCGAGGGACTAGCGGCCCCTCGTACAATGAGCAGTTCTTC,CASSRGTSGPSYNEQFF,TRBJ2-1,TRBD2,few,TRBV4-2
TGCGCCAGCAGCCAAGGATTTGAGGGGGTCGAAGAAAAACTGTTTTTT,CASSQGFEGVEEKLFF,TRBJ1-4,NA,NA,TRBV4-1
TGTGCCAGCAGTTTATTACAGGGTTTAACTGAAGCTTTCTTT,CASSLLQGLTEAFF,TRBJ1-1,NA,NA,TRBV28
TGTGCCAGCAGTCCCTCCGGCCAAGAGACCCAGTACTTC,CASSPSGQETQYF,TRBJ2-5,NA,NA,TRBV28
TGTGCCAGCAGCACAGGCTATGGCTACACCTTC,CASSTGYGYTF,TRBJ1-2,NA,NA,TRBV2
TGTGCCAGCAGTTTAGGTACAGGGTTCGAGCAGTACTTC,CASSLGTGFEQYF,TRBJ2-7,NA,NA,TRBV28
TGTGCCAGCTCCCAGGGACAGCCGTATGGCTACACCTTC,CASSQGQPYGYTF,TRBJ1-2,TRBD1,NA,TRBV18
TGTGCCAGCAGTCACAGGGGGCGGGACGAGCAGTACTTC,CASSHRGRDEQYF,TRBJ2-7,TRBD1,few,TRBV6-6
TGTGCCAGCCTGGGTAGCGGGGGAATTCGGGAGCAGTACTTC,CASLGSGGIREQYF,TRBJ2-7,TRBD2,NA,TRBV7-9
TGTGCCAGCAGCGTTAAAGGACTAGCGGGGGACAATGAGCAGTTCTTC,CASSVKGLAGDNEQFF,TRBJ2-1,TRBD2,NA,TRBV7-6
TGTGCCAGCAGCTCTACTCTCGGGGGGATCTACGAGCAGTACTTC,CASSSTLGGIYEQYF,TRBJ2-7,TRBD2,NA,TRBV11-2
TGTGCCAGCAGGGGGGGGAGAAAAGAGACCCAGTACTTC,CASRGGRKETQYF,TRBJ2-5,TRBD2,NA,TRBV25-1
TGTGCCAGCAGCCCCCCCGGGGTCCGTTCACCCCTCCACTTT,CASSPPGVRSPLHF,TRBJ1-6,NA,NA,TRBV11-2
TGTGCCAGCAGCTCCCGGGGGCGGGAGACCGGGGAGCTGTTTTTT,CASSSRGRETGELFF,TRBJ2-2,NA,NA,TRBV7-8
TGTGCCAGTAGTACGGGGACTGGGACTCGCACAGATACGCAGTATTTT,CASSTGTGTRTDTQYF,TRBJ2-3,NA,once,TRBV19
TGTGCCAGCAGCAAGACAGGGGGCGGGCAGCCCCAGCATTTT,CASSKTGGGQPQHF,TRBJ1-5,TRBD1,NA,TRBV5-6
TGTGCCAGCAGCGACCTCCGCGGGAGGGCCCTGTTCTTC,CASSDLRGRALFF,TRBJ2-1,TRBD2,once,TRBV9
TGTGCCAGCAGCCAAGGAGGGTTCCGAGGCGACGAGCAGTACTTC,CASSQGGFRGDEQYF,TRBJ2-7,NA,NA,TRBV2
TGTGCCAGTAGTTTAGCGAGGGATACGCAGTATTTT,CASSLARDTQYF,TRBJ2-3,NA,NA,TRBV19
TGCGCCAGCAGTCCGGACATTCGTGAAAAACTGTTTTTT,CASSPDIREKLFF,TRBJ1-4,NA,NA,TRBV10-1
TGTGCCAGCAGCGGTCCAGGGGCTAACTATGGCTACACCTTC,CASSGPGANYGYTF,TRBJ1-2,NA,NA,TRBV9
TGTGCCAGCATTCCGGCCTATAATTCACCCCTCCACTTT,CASIPAYNSPLHF,TRBJ1-6,NA,NA,TRBV28
TGTGCCAGCAGCGGAGGGGGGGGCGCAGAGACCCAGTACTTC,CASSGGGGAETQYF,TRBJ2-5,NA,NA,TRBV9
TGTGCCAGCAGCTTAGTCCCGGGAGTGACAGATACGCAGTATTTT,CASSLVPGVTDTQYF,TRBJ2-3,NA,NA,TRBV11-2